The 24 T cell receptor beta chains in this list originate from one sample, sequenced in a study of blood T cell repertoires in COVID-19. Sequencing was performed with immunoSEQ multiplex PCR; in TCRdb, only in-frame clones are kept and a portion is missing. In the table there are hundreds of thousands of clones, roughly nine tenths of which are singletons. Material: PBMCs or T cells enriched from blood (not recorded which). These receptors were collected from a woman aged 25 to 45 with acute COVID-19.

The chain uses TRBV5-4 and TRBJ2-6; possibly TRBD1 for D (6 bases). Looked up from germline, CDR1 is SGHNT and CDR2 is YYREEE (reference sequence). V lost 1 base and J lost 0, with 8 bases in between. The CDR3 contains 16 residues. Here the CDR3 DNA reads TGTGCCAGCAGCTTGTCGACAGGCTCTGGGGCCAACGTCCTGACTTTC. This gives the protein CASSLSTGSGANVLTF.

The chain employs TRBV19 and TRBJ2-5; 8 nucleotides line up with TRBD1. Per germline, CDR1 LNHDA and CDR2 SQIVND (reference sequence). V dropped 6 bases and J dropped 2; count of bases not matched to a gene: 17. The CDR3 runs to 18 residues. DNA of the CDR3: TGTGCCAGTAGCTACCGGGACAGGAGTTGGAGGGGGCAAGAGACCCAGTACTTC. Its protein is CASSYRDRSWRGQETQYF.

This chain links TRBV5-8 with TRBJ2-2; D gene unclear. Germline CDR1 and CDR2: SGHTS and YDEGEE. V lost 2 bases and J lost 7, with 9 bases in between. CDR3 length: 13 amino acids. CDR3 amino acids: CASSFRGGGELFF. CDR3 nucleotide sequence: TGTGCCAGCAGCTTCAGAGGCGGCGGGGAGCTGTTTTTT.

This clone occurred once. This sequence joins TRBV3-1 (or the pseudogene TRBV3-2) and TRBJ2-1, with 8 positions matching TRBD2. Germline V gene sequence: CDR1 LGHDT, CDR2 YNNKEL (reference sequence). Germline trimming cut 1 base from V and 7 bases from J; bases unmatched to any gene: 6. The CDR3 totals 15 residues. The CDR3 DNA sequence: TGTGCCAGCAGCCAAGGGGGCGGGGGGAGAAATGAGCAGTTCTTC. It specifies CASSQGGGGRNEQFF.

V and J are TRBV19 and TRBJ2-2, with TRBD1 matching 7 bases. Germline lookup yields CDR1 LNHDA and CDR2 SQIVND (reference sequence). There are 14 residues in the CDR3. The ends lost 3 bases at V and 8 bases at J; junction bases unmatched: 6. CDR3 region: CASSIYDRVGELFF. The CDR3 nucleotides are TGTGCCAGTAGTATCTACGACAGGGTAGGGGAGCTGTTTTTT.

The V call is TRBV2, the J call TRBJ2-4, with D unresolved. In germline, CDR1 is SNHLY, CDR2 FYNNEI. The V gene lost 1 base and the J gene lost 3 bases, with 4 bases spanning the gap. This CDR3 is built from 13 residues. The CDR3 sequence: CASSEDSKNIQYF. Here the CDR3 DNA reads TGTGCCAGCAGTGAAGACAGCAAAAACATTCAGTACTTC.

CDR3 DNA sequence: TGCGCCAGCAGCCCAAGCACAGGCACCAACTATGGCTACACCTTC. Translation gives CASSPSTGTNYGYTF. The genes are TRBV4-1 and TRBJ1-2, with a tentative D call TRBD1 (5 bases). CDR1 and CDR2 from the germline V gene are MGHRA and YSYEKL. This CDR3 has 15 amino acids. Between the trimmed V and J ends, which lost 4 bases and 2 bases, there was a span of 14 bases.

The gene calls are TRBV19 and TRBJ1-4; 7 bases fit TRBD1. The ends lost 3 bases at V and 0 bases at J; junction bases unmatched: 10. Looked up from germline, CDR1 is LNHDA and CDR2 is SQIVND (reference sequence). This CDR3 region has 18 residues. Here the CDR3 DNA reads TGTGCCAGTAGTATTAATTGGAGACAGGGATCAACTAATGAAAAACTGTTTTTT. It specifies CASSINWRQGSTNEKLFF. Looking up the rest from reference TRBV19 and TRBJ1-4 gives the full variable domain: DGGITQSPKYLFRKEGQNVTLSCEQNLNHDAMYWYRQDPGQGLRLIYYSQIVNDFQKGDIAEGYSVSREKKESFPLTVTSAQKNPTAFYLCASSINWRQGSTNEKLFFGSGTQLSVL.

This rearrangement joins TRBV7-2 to TRBJ1-2; no definite D call. Germline loops: CDR1 SGHTA, CDR2 FQGNSA. The length of the CDR3 is 13 residues. V was pared by 1 base and J by 4 bases, with 7 bases between. In nucleotides, the CDR3 is TGTGCCAGCAGCTTAGACGGGTCCTATGGCTACACCTTC. It yields the protein CASSLDGSYGYTF. Based on the CDR3 plus reference TRBV7-2 and TRBJ1-2, the full variable domain is GAGVSQSPSNKVTEKGKDVELRCDPISGHTALYWYRQSLGQGLEFLIYFQGNSAPDKSGLPSDRFSAERTGGSVSTLTIQRTQQEDSAVYLCASSLDGSYGYTFGSGTRLTVV.

The gene calls are TRBV3-1 (or the pseudogene TRBV3-2) and TRBJ2-7, with D uncertain. Per germline, CDR1 LGHDT and CDR2 YNNKEL (reference sequence). The CDR3 spans 14 residues. Trimming cost V 1 base and J 2 bases, with 9 bases left between them. CDR3 sequence: CASSQVQIPYEQYF. Written as DNA, the CDR3 is TGTGCCAGCAGCCAAGTACAGATCCCCTACGAGCAGTACTTC.

This chain uses TRBV7-6 with TRBJ2-3; 10 nucleotides line up with TRBD2. CDR3 length: 17 amino acids. Germline V gene sequence: CDR1 SGHVS, CDR2 FNYEAQ. With 5 bases clipped from V and 0 bases from J, the junction kept 8 bases outside the gene matches. The DNA of the CDR3 is TGTGCCAGCAGCCCACCTAGCGGGGGCCCTAGCACAGATACGCAGTATTTT. Translating it yields CASSPPSGGPSTDTQYF.

This chain uses TRBV11-2 with TRBJ1-1; no clear D gene. The ends were cut back, 3 bases at V and 11 bases at J, with 10 bases in the middle. CDR3 size: 11 residues. The germline V gene encodes CDR1 SGHAT and CDR2 FQNNGV. CDR3 in amino acids: CASSFSHQAFF. The CDR3 nucleotides are TGTGCCAGCAGCTTTTCTCACCAGGCTTTCTTT.

V gene TRBV30 combines with J gene TRBJ2-7, with TRBD1 as a possible D gene (5 bases). Trimming took off 3 bases at V and 6 bases at J, with 9 bases between the two ends. The CDR3 is 11 amino acids. The germline V gene encodes CDR1 GTSNPN and CDR2 SVGIG (reference sequence). The CDR3 sequence: CAWSRRGEQYF. In nucleotides, the CDR3 is TGTGCCTGGAGCCGTAGGGGCGAGCAGTACTTC.

This rearrangement joins TRBV30 to TRBJ2-3; D gene unclear. With 5 bases removed from V and 6 bases from J, the gap between germline ends came to 6 bases. Germline CDR1 GTSNPN, CDR2 SVGIG (reference sequence). The CDR3 contains 10 residues. The CDR3 spells CAWGRDTQYF. The CDR3 region has the DNA TGTGCCTGGGGGCGGGATACGCAGTATTTT.

This sequence joins TRBV25-1 and TRBJ2-7, with D perhaps TRBD1 (6 bases). V was clipped by 7 bases and J by 5 bases, with 18 bases between them. The CDR3 contains 14 residues. Germline V gene sequence: CDR1 MGHDK, CDR2 SYGVNS. CDR3 residues: CASNRGAGVHEQYF. The CDR3, as DNA: TGTGCCAGCAACCGAGGGGCAGGGGTCCACGAGCAGTACTTC.

The CDR3 spells CASKTGAGEAFF. CDR3 nucleotides: TGTGCCAGCAAGACAGGGGCAGGGGAAGCTTTCTTT. The chain combines TRBV6-6 with TRBJ1-1; 8 bases map to TRBD1. CDR1 and CDR2 from the germline V gene are MNHNY and SVGAGI (reference sequence). With 7 bases clipped from V and 8 bases from J, the junction kept 6 bases outside the gene matches. The CDR3 length is 12 residues.

The J gene is TRBJ2-1, the V gene TRBV24-1; D might be TRBD1 (5 bases). CDR1 and CDR2 from the germline V gene are KGHDR and SFDVKD. The V end was cut by 5 bases, the J end by 1 base, with 11 bases between. This CDR3 has 15 residues. The CDR3 sequence: CATSGAGKSYNEQFF. For the CDR3, the DNA is TGTGCCACCAGTGGGGCAGGGAAGTCCTACAATGAGCAGTTCTTC.

V is TRBV7-2 and J is TRBJ1-4, with TRBD1 matching 7 bases. The CDR3 loop spans 17 amino acids. CDR1 is SGHTA, CDR2 FQGNSA, per germline. V shed 2 bases and J 4 bases; nucleotides not matched to a gene: 10. The CDR3 DNA reads as TGTGCCAGCAGCTTAAGGGGGCCCGGGACAGATAATGAAAAACTGTTTTTT. This gives the protein CASSLRGPGTDNEKLFF.

V is TRBV7-2 and J is TRBJ1-1; D may be TRBD1 (6 bases). V was cut by 3 bases and J by 3 bases, with 20 bases left in between. Germline lookup yields CDR1 SGHTA and CDR2 FQGNSA. The CDR3 sequence is 17 residues long. The CDR3 region is CASSFRGPNEGDTEAFF. The CDR3 coding sequence is TGTGCCAGCAGCTTCAGAGGACCGAATGAGGGGGACACTGAAGCTTTCTTT.

CDR3 sequence reads: CASSHGRRNTGELFF. In nucleotides, the CDR3 is TGTGCCAGCAGCCATGGGCGTCGAAACACCGGGGAGCTGTTTTTT. The chain combines TRBV7-2 with TRBJ2-2; D is unclear. Germline loops: CDR1 SGHTA, CDR2 FQGNSA. The CDR3 sequence is 15 residues long. Trimming took off 5 bases at V and 2 bases at J, with 12 bases between the two ends.

Only one count was recorded for this clone. The rearrangement joins TRBV9 to TRBJ2-7; the match to TRBD1 covers 9 bases. In germline, CDR1 is SGDLS, CDR2 YYNGEE. The ends lost 3 bases at V and 2 bases at J; junction bases unmatched: 6. The CDR3 extends over 15 amino acids. The CDR3 reads CASSAGTGSTYEQYF. The CDR3 DNA is TGTGCCAGCAGCGCCGGGACAGGGTCAACCTACGAGCAGTACTTC.

This chain joins TRBV19 and TRBJ2-3, with D perhaps matching TRBD1 (5 bases). V was cut by 4 bases and J by 4 bases, with 9 bases left in between. This CDR3 is built from 13 residues. Germline V gene sequence: CDR1 LNHDA, CDR2 SQIVND (reference sequence). CDR3 DNA sequence: TGTGCCAGTAGTAACCTAGGGGCAGATACGCAGTATTTT. Its translation: CASSNLGADTQYF.

The chain recombines TRBV7-9 with TRBJ2-1, with 11 bases matching TRBD2. The CDR3 loop spans 15 amino acids. After removal of 5 bases from V and 5 bases from J, the junction contained 5 bases not matched to a gene. CDR1 SEHNR and CDR2 FQNEAQ come from the germline V gene (reference sequence). The CDR3 region is CASSALAGADNEQFF. CDR3 DNA: TGTGCCAGCAGCGCACTAGCGGGGGCCGACAATGAGCAGTTCTTC.

This sequence joins TRBV29-1 and TRBJ2-7; 7 bases map to TRBD1. The CDR3 is 14 amino acids. Germline CDR1 and CDR2: SQVTM and ANQGSEA. The V and J ends lost 5 bases and 3 bases, in that order; junction bases with no gene match: 10. This CDR3 reads CSVLPGGKVYEQYF. DNA of the CDR3: TGCAGCGTTTTACCAGGGGGAAAGGTCTACGAGCAGTACTTC.